This T cell receptor (beta chain) was recovered during a study of blood T cell repertoires in COVID-19 (dated by TCRdb to the early 2020s). Turning to the overall study: Collaborator samples came from the United States, Italy and Spain and covered acute and convalescent phases of COVID-19. The dataset comprised deeply sampled blood TCRbeta repertoires from subjects exposed to, actively infected with, or recovered from COVID-19. The material from the prospective study consisted of cDNA or gDNA derived from T cells, B-cell-depleted T cells, or PBMCs. The repertoires were released in a freely available public database intended as a resource for research on the immune response to SARS-CoV-2. HLA class I and class II types, where available, came from metadata supplied by the sample provider rather than from assay-based typing. Sample metadata almost always included a de-identified subject ID, COVID-19 status, age in years and sex. Samples were obtained from the ongoing ImmuneRACE study (first 160 participants) and from about 1,300 subjects provided by 6 global collaborators. What the work shows at the level of the full study, not this receptor alone: How much clinical and demographic metadata was included differed by source and by participant, and the metadata was provided uncurated.

From the cysteine up to the phenylalanine, the CDR3 has a length of 13 residues. The CDR3 DNA has 39 bases and is translated from base 1. V was cut back by 7 bases and J by 0 bases, leaving a gap of 11 bases between them. CDR1 and CDR2, looked up from the germline V gene, are SGHRS and YFSETQ. As regards this clone: No antigen is known for it. There are no base qualities to consult, and no much larger clone falls within one base.

TCRbeta CDR3 regions were amplified from genomic DNA using the immunoSEQ Assay, a bias-controlled multiplex PCR. For the original study's pipeline: The number of nucleated cells in each sample was estimated by amplification of reference gene primers within the assay. To quantify the absolute abundance of each unique TCRbeta CDR3 rearrangement, sequence reads were collapsed and filtered. Productive Simpson clonality was computed per sample as the square root of Simpson's diversity index over productive rearrangements. TCRdb limited this immuneACCESS table to in-frame rearrangements with V and J called. A share of clones is missing; checked studies link under half to unresolved V genes, and the rest is unexplained. V and J calls and clone size come straight from that table; D and trimming were deduced from the DNA. A total of some 48,000 clones appear in this sample, roughly 88% of them only once. Roughly 3% of the sample goes to the ten largest clones.

The collaborating institutions used their own protocols to collect whole blood in K2EDTA tubes. For TCRbeta analysis, collaborators shipped samples in one of three forms: frozen whole blood, isolated PBMCs, or DNA extracted from either of those sample types. The sequence came from a man aged 45-60 years with active COVID-19. Input material: peripheral blood. The rearrangement combines TRBV5-1 with TRBJ2-7; 5 matching bases give a weak D call of TRBD1. The nucleotide sequence reads as follows: TGCGCCAGCCAGGGATCGAGCTCCTACGAGCAGTACTTC. Protein translation: CASQGSSSYEQYF.